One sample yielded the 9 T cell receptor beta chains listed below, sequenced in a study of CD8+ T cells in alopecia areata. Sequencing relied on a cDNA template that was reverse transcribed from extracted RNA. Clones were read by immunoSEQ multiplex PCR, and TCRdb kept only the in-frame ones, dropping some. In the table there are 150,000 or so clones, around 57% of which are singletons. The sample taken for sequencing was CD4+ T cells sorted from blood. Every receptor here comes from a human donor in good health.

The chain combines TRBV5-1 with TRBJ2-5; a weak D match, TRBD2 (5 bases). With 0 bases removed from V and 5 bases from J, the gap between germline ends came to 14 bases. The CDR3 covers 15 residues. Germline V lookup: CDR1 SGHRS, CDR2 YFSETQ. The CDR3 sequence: CASSLGGGVRETQYF. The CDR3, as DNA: TGCGCCAGCAGCTTGGGTGGAGGAGTTCGGGAGACCCAGTACTTC.

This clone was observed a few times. The CDR3 protein is CASSALLLTTAGTGELFF. The CDR3 coding sequence is TGTGCCAGCAGCGCCCTCTTATTGACTACCGCAGGGACCGGGGAGCTGTTTTTT. This sequence joins TRBV5-4 and TRBJ2-2; D tentatively fits TRBD1 or TRBD2 (5 bases each). Trimming removed 4 bases at V and 5 bases at J, with 24 bases between. Per the germline V gene, CDR1 is SGHNT and CDR2 is YYREEE (reference sequence). This CDR3 contains 18 residues.

CDR3: CASSLNPASGGQFF. The CDR3 bases are TGCGCCAGCAGCCTAAACCCTGCTAGCGGGGGGCAGTTCTTC. The chain joins TRBV4-1 to TRBJ2-1, with 10 bases identical to TRBD2. Germline CDR1 reads MGHRA; CDR2 reads YSYEKL. The CDR3 contains 14 residues. Losses at the gene ends were 4 bases for V and 12 bases for J; bases not matched to a gene: 9.

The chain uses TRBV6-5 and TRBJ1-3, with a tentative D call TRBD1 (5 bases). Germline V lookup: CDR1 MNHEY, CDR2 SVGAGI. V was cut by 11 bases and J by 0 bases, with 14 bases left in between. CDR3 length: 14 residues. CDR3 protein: CAARRDASGNTIYF. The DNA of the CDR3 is TGTGCCGCACGTAGGGACGCCTCTGGAAACACCATATATTTT.

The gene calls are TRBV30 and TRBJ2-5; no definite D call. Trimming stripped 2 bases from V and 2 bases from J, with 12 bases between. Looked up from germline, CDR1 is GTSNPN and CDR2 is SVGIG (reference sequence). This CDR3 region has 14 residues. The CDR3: CAWSIGSLQETQYF. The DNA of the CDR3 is TGTGCCTGGAGTATCGGGTCCTTGCAAGAGACCCAGTACTTC.

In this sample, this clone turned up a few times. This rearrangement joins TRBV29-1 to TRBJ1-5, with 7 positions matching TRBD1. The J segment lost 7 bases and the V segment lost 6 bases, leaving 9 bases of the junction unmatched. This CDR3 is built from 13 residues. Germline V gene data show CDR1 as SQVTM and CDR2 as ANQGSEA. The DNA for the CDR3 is TGCAGCGTCCAGACAGGGATCTGGCAGCCCCAGCATTTT. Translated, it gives CSVQTGIWQPQHF.

The CDR3 is CASSTRTGNSDGYTF. The CDR3 bases are TGTGCCAGCAGTACCAGGACAGGGAACTCCGATGGCTACACCTTC. The chain joins TRBV27 to TRBJ1-2; 8 bases are a match to TRBD1. Germline lookup yields CDR1 MNHEY and CDR2 SMNVEV (reference sequence). The CDR3 runs 15 residues. Germline trimming cut 5 bases from V and 6 bases from J; bases unmatched to any gene: 11.

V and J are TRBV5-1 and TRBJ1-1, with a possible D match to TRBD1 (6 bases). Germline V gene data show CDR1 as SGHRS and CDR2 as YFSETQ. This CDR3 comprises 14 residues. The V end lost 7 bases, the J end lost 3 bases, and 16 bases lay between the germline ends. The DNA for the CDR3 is TGCGCCAGCCACAACCAGGGGTCGCACACTGAAGCTTTCTTT. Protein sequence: CASHNQGSHTEAFF.

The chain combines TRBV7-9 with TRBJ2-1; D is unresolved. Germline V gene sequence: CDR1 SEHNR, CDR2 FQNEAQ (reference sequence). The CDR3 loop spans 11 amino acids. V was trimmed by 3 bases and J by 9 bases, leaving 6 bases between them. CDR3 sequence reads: CASSFRSEQFF. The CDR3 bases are TGTGCCAGCAGCTTCCGATCTGAGCAGTTCTTC.